Each of the 24 T cell receptor beta chains below was sequenced from the same sample in a study of blood T cell repertoires in COVID-19. The data were produced by immunoSEQ multiplex PCR, yet TCRdb's version contains in-frame clones alone and is incomplete. The table has 84,000 or so clones, roughly 80% seen once. The sequenced material came from peripheral blood. The receptor set was obtained from an elderly man with active or convalescent COVID-19.

The rearrangement links TRBV5-4 to TRBJ2-3, with 12 bases that match TRBD2. The CDR3 consists of 14 residues. Germline CDR1 is SGHNT and CDR2 is YYREEE (reference sequence). Germline trimming cut 3 bases from V and 7 bases from J; bases unmatched to any gene: 3. The CDR3 nucleotides read TGTGCCAGCAGCTCCCGGACTAGCGGGAATACGCAGTATTTT. This gives the protein CASSSRTSGNTQYF.

The V call is TRBV29-1, the J call TRBJ1-6; D possibly corresponds to TRBD1 (5 bases). Between the trimmed V and J ends, which lost 3 bases and 7 bases, there was a span of 7 bases. Per the germline V gene, CDR1 is SQVTM and CDR2 is ANQGSEA. This CDR3 has 12 residues. The CDR3 loop reads CSVEAGNSPLHF. The CDR3 DNA follows: TGCAGCGTTGAGGCAGGGAATTCACCCCTCCACTTT. Full variable domain (remainder filled in from reference TRBV29-1 and TRBJ1-6): SAVISQKPSRDICQRGTSLTIQCQVDSQVTMMFWYRQQPGQSLTLIATANQGSEATYESGFVIDKFPISRPNLTFSTLTVSNMSPEDSSIYLCSVEAGNSPLHFGNGTRLTVT.

This clone showed up just once. V and J are TRBV9 and TRBJ2-1; 12 bases align to TRBD2. The germline CDR1 and CDR2 sequences are SGDLS and YYNGEE. There are 20 residues in the CDR3. V shed 0 bases, J shed 10 bases, and the junction held 20 bases outside the gene matches. The CDR3 nucleotides read TGTGCCAGCAGCGTAGCTACGAAGGGTACTAGCGGGAGGTACGGGACCGAGCAGTTCTTC. This sequence encodes CASSVATKGTSGRYGTEQFF.

This clone was seen a single time. The chain has TRBV23-1 and TRBJ2-7, with 9 bases aligning to TRBD1. TRBV23-1 counts as an open reading frame of uncertain function. The ends lost 3 bases at V and 7 bases at J; junction bases unmatched: 4. The CDR3 extends over 13 amino acids. The CDR3 is CASSQDRGIEQYV. The CDR3 DNA reads as TGCGCCAGCAGTCAGGACAGGGGAATTGAGCAGTACGTC.

CDR3 in amino acids: CASSYVGKNQPQHF. The CDR3 DNA is TGTGCCAGCAGTTACGTTGGCAAAAATCAGCCCCAGCATTTT. V is TRBV6-6 and J is TRBJ1-5; D is ambiguous. Trimming took off 2 bases at V and 4 bases at J, with 9 bases between the two ends. The CDR3 sequence is 14 residues long. CDR1 MNHNY and CDR2 SVGAGI come from the germline V gene (reference sequence).

The rearrangement joins TRBV2 to TRBJ1-2, with D hard to call. CDR3 length: 16 amino acids. The germline gives CDR1 SNHLY, CDR2 FYNNEI. The V end was cut by 7 bases, the J end by 0 bases, with 18 bases between. CDR3 loop: CASTWGGEIANYGYTF. DNA for the CDR3: TGTGCCAGCACCTGGGGAGGCGAGATCGCTAACTATGGCTACACCTTC.

This rearrangement joins TRBV29-1 to TRBJ1-1; TRBD1 might be the D (5 bases). There are 14 residues in the CDR3. Germline CDR1 SQVTM, CDR2 ANQGSEA. The V gene lost 4 bases and the J gene lost 5 bases, with 17 bases spanning the gap. The CDR3 DNA sequence: TGCAGCGTTGCGTCTGGTGTTGGGGGGACTGAAGCTTTCTTT. Translated: CSVASGVGGTEAFF. Variable domain in full (rest from reference TRBV29-1 and TRBJ1-1): SAVISQKPSRDICQRGTSLTIQCQVDSQVTMMFWYRQQPGQSLTLIATANQGSEATYESGFVIDKFPISRPNLTFSTLTVSNMSPEDSSIYLCSVASGVGGTEAFFGQGTRLTVV.

The genes are TRBV28 and TRBJ2-3; 7 bases are a match to TRBD1. This CDR3 is 17 amino acids long. With 1 base clipped from V and 3 bases from J, the junction kept 10 bases outside the gene matches. Germline CDR1 reads MDHEN; CDR2 reads SYDVKM. The DNA for the CDR3 is TGTGCCAGCAGTTTATTACGGACAGGATTGCGAACAGATACGCAGTATTTT. Its protein is CASSLLRTGLRTDTQYF.

This clone was picked up a small number of times. This chain links TRBV28 with TRBJ2-7; 14 bases are a match to TRBD2. Germline V lookup: CDR1 MDHEN, CDR2 SYDVKM. This CDR3 is built from 14 residues. The CDR3 nucleotides are TGTGCCAGCAGTACATGGACTAGCGGGGGGTTCTCCGCGGTC. This encodes CASSTWTSGGFSAV.

The genes are TRBV28 and TRBJ1-2; D not resolved. V dropped 4 bases and J dropped 0 bases, with 12 bases sitting between them. Per germline, CDR1 MDHEN and CDR2 SYDVKM. The CDR3 loop spans 15 amino acids. The CDR3 loop is CASSSGSGANYGYTF. DNA of the CDR3: TGTGCCAGCAGTTCTGGGAGTGGAGCTAACTATGGCTACACCTTC.

The chain has TRBV6-5 and TRBJ2-3, with D perhaps matching TRBD1 (5 bases). V shed 7 bases and J shed 6 bases, with 17 bases lying between them. The CDR3 extends over 14 amino acids. CDR1 is MNHEY and CDR2 is SVGAGI in the germline V gene. The CDR3 reads CASIQGPRLDTQYF. DNA of the CDR3: TGTGCCAGCATCCAGGGCCCTCGGCTGGATACGCAGTATTTT.

This clone was seen only a few times. The V and J genes are TRBV10-3 and TRBJ1-3, with D possibly matching TRBD1 (6 bases). Trimming stripped 11 bases from V and 8 bases from J, with 25 bases between. In germline, CDR1 is ENHRY, CDR2 SYGVKD. This CDR3 contains 15 residues. CDR3 amino acids: CAHAMGASVADTIYF. The CDR3 DNA reads as TGTGCCCACGCGATGGGGGCCTCCGTTGCGGACACCATATATTTT.

The rearrangement links TRBV7-3 to TRBJ2-1; weak D call: TRBD2 (6 bases). V lost 3 bases to trimming and J lost 5 bases, with 14 bases between them. Germline CDR1 reads SGHTA; CDR2 reads FQGTGA. The CDR3 is 15 residues long. CDR3 nucleotides: TGTGCCAGCAGCTTTAGTGCGGCGGGGAACAATGAGCAGTTCTTC. It translates to CASSFSAAGNNEQFF.

The chain carries TRBV7-9 and TRBJ2-7, with 12 bases lining up with TRBD2. CDR1 is SEHNR, CDR2 FQNEAQ, per germline (reference sequence). V shed 2 bases and J 0 bases; nucleotides not matched to a gene: 11. The CDR3 length is 19 residues. DNA of the CDR3: TGTGCCAGCAGCTTACCGGGACTAGCGGGCTGCAACAGCTCCTACGAGCAGTACGTC. Translated, it gives CASSLPGLAGCNSSYEQYV.

The chain joins TRBV6-5 to TRBJ2-3, with D perhaps TRBD2 (5 bases). The CDR3 length is 13 residues. The V and J ends lost 10 bases and 4 bases respectively, with 15 bases between them. CDR1 MNHEY and CDR2 SVGAGI come from the germline V gene. CDR3 bases: TGTGCCACGGAAGCGCGGGCCGCAGATACGCAGTATTTT. This gives the protein CATEARAADTQYF.

This clone was observed once. V usage is TRBV7-9 and J usage is TRBJ2-1, with D unclear. This CDR3 spans 15 amino acids. V shed 5 bases and J shed 6 bases, with 17 bases lying between them. Germline V gene lookup returns CDR1 SEHNR and CDR2 FQNEAQ (reference sequence). CDR3 sequence reads: CASSGPPPPTNEQFF. CDR3 DNA sequence: TGTGCCAGCAGCGGGCCCCCTCCCCCTACCAATGAGCAGTTCTTC.

V is TRBV2 and J is TRBJ2-3; no firm D call. The CDR3 length is 15 residues. The germline V gene has CDR1 SNHLY and CDR2 FYNNEI. V dropped 0 bases and J dropped 0 bases, with 7 bases sitting between them. CDR3 coding DNA: TGTGCCAGCAGTGAAGCTGGCAGTAGCACAGATACGCAGTATTTT. Translation: CASSEAGSSTDTQYF.

The rearrangement joins TRBV6-2 or TRBV6-3 to TRBJ1-6; the match to TRBD1 covers 9 bases. From germline, CDR1 is MNHEY and CDR2 SVGEGT. The V and J ends lost 6 bases and 0 bases, in that order; junction bases with no gene match: 9. The CDR3 sequence is 18 residues long. The CDR3 sequence: CASSSTGTGSSYNSPLHF. The CDR3 DNA reads TGTGCCAGCAGCTCAACCGGGACAGGGAGCTCCTATAATTCACCCCTCCACTTT.

V and J are TRBV27 and TRBJ1-2; possibly TRBD1 for D (6 bases). The V end lost 3 bases, the J end lost 4 bases, and 9 bases lay between the germline ends. This CDR3 contains 13 residues. Germline-derived CDR1 and CDR2 are MNHEY and SMNVEV (reference sequence). The CDR3 region is CASSFVGGYGYTF. In DNA form, the CDR3 reads TGTGCCAGCAGTTTCGTAGGGGGCTATGGCTACACCTTC.

This clone has a handful of counts. The V call is TRBV4-1, the J call TRBJ2-7; a possible D gene is TRBD1 (5 bases). The CDR3 consists of 14 residues. Per the germline V gene, CDR1 is MGHRA and CDR2 is YSYEKL. Trimming cost V 4 bases and J 3 bases, with 13 bases left between them. Written as DNA, the CDR3 is TGCGCCAGCAGCCTCCAACAGGTAGGCTACGAGCAGTACGTC. Encoded protein: CASSLQQVGYEQYV.

This chain uses TRBV19 with TRBJ2-3, with TRBD2 matching 7 bases. Germline V gene lookup returns CDR1 LNHDA and CDR2 SQIVND (reference sequence). J lost 0 bases, V lost 5 bases, and 2 bases had no gene match. The CDR3 has 14 residues. As DNA, the CDR3 is TGTGCCAGTAGTGGGACTATTAGCACAGATACGCAGTATTTT. Residues: CASSGTISTDTQYF.

The chain employs TRBV2 and TRBJ2-5; TRBD2 aligns across 10 bases. Germline values: CDR1 SNHLY, CDR2 FYNNEI. This CDR3 contains 15 residues. V shed 4 bases and J 5 bases; nucleotides not matched to a gene: 7. This CDR3 reads CASSALAGAGETQYF. In DNA form, the CDR3 reads TGTGCCAGCAGTGCCCTAGCGGGGGCCGGGGAGACCCAGTACTTC.

V and J are TRBV19 and TRBJ2-3; the match to TRBD1 covers 8 bases. Germline V lookup: CDR1 LNHDA, CDR2 SQIVND (reference sequence). The CDR3 covers 14 residues. V shed 3 bases and J 1 base; nucleotides not matched to a gene: 0. The CDR3 protein is CASSMTGGTDTQYF. The CDR3 coding sequence is TGTGCCAGTAGTATGACAGGGGGCACAGATACGCAGTATTTT.

This chain's CDR3 is CASSLGQSSGANVLTF. The CDR3 DNA sequence: TGCGCCAGCAGCTTGGGACAGAGCTCTGGGGCCAACGTCCTGACTTTC. This rearrangement joins TRBV5-1 to TRBJ2-6; maybe TRBD1 (5 bases). This CDR3 is built from 16 residues. Germline CDR1 is SGHRS and CDR2 is YFSETQ. V lost 0 bases and J lost 0, with 7 bases in between.